These 14 T cell receptor beta chains were sequenced from one sample in a study of beta chain features in type 1 diabetes. Sequencing targeted expressed TCRB transcripts, as all isolated RNA had been reverse transcribed. Only in-frame clones appear in the TCRdb table, and some are missing; sequencing was by immunoSEQ multiplex PCR. The table shows some 240,000 clones, with about 11% occurring only once. Sequenced input: central memory CD4+ T cells from blood. The receptors come from a man aged 18 to 30 in good health.

This clone was counted ten times or more. The chain links TRBV7-9 to TRBJ2-7, with D possibly TRBD1 on 6 matching bases. The V end lost 4 bases, the J end lost 6 bases, and 10 bases lay between the germline ends. The CDR3 covers 12 residues. Per the germline V gene, CDR1 is SEHNR and CDR2 is FQNEAQ (reference sequence). In DNA, the CDR3 is TGTGCCAGCAGCTCACAGGGTGGCGAGCAGTACTTC. Protein sequence: CASSSQGGEQYF.

The chain links TRBV6-5 to TRBJ2-5, with TRBD2 matching 7 bases. Judging by the DNA end, TRBJ2-7 fits better; the J call may be wrong. The V gene's germline CDR1 is MNHEY and CDR2 SVGAGI. The CDR3 length is 14 residues. The CDR3 sequence: CASRPSGGSYEQYF. Written as DNA, the CDR3 is TGTGCCAGCAGGCCTTCTGGCGGGAGCTACGAGCAGTACTTC.

This clone has ten or more counts. V usage is TRBV9 and J usage is TRBJ1-2, with TRBD1 matching over 7 bases. The V gene end was trimmed by 0 bases and the J gene end by 4 bases; junction bases not matched to a gene: 12. The CDR3 totals 17 residues. Per germline, CDR1 SGDLS and CDR2 YYNGEE. In DNA form, the CDR3 reads TGTGCCAGCAGCGTAGGACCCGGGACAGCTGCCAGCTATGGCTACACCTTC. Translated, it gives CASSVGPGTAASYGYTF. The whole variable domain, filled in from reference TRBV9 and TRBJ1-2, reads DSGVTQTPKHLITATGQRVTLRCSPRSGDLSVYWYQQSLDQGLQFLIQYYNGEERAKGNILERFSAQQFPDLHSELNLSSLELGDSALYFCASSVGPGTAASYGYTFGSGTRLTVV.

V and J are TRBV5-1 and TRBJ2-1, with D possibly called TRBD1 or TRBD2 (5 bases each). The germline V gene encodes CDR1 SGHRS and CDR2 YFSETQ. The CDR3 has 15 residues. V was trimmed by 2 bases and J by 4 bases, leaving 13 bases between them. CDR3 in amino acids: CASSFEGPAYNEQFF. In DNA form, the CDR3 reads TGCGCCAGCAGCTTCGAGGGACCGGCATACAATGAGCAGTTCTTC. Based on the CDR3 plus reference TRBV5-1 and TRBJ2-1, the full variable domain is KAGVTQTPRYLIKTRGQQVTLSCSPISGHRSVSWYQQTPGQGLQFLFEYFSETQRNKGNFPGRFSGRQFSNSRSEMNVSTLELGDSALYLCASSFEGPAYNEQFFGPGTRLTVL.

This clone occurred a few times. This chain uses TRBV18 with TRBJ2-3; D remains ambiguous. Germline loops: CDR1 KGHSH, CDR2 LQKENI. CDR3 size: 17 residues. V was trimmed by 2 bases and J by 0 bases, leaving 15 bases between them. The CDR3 spells CASSPMTRRESTDTQYF. The CDR3 DNA is TGTGCCAGCTCACCAATGACTCGGCGCGAGAGCACAGATACGCAGTATTTT.

The genes are TRBV30 and TRBJ1-4; 7 bases match TRBD1. Unmatched junction bases numbered 7, after V lost 8 bases and J lost 1 base. The CDR3 consists of 14 residues. Germline V lookup: CDR1 GTSNPN, CDR2 SVGIG (reference sequence). CDR3: CATRDRETNEKLFF. The DNA of the CDR3 is TGTGCCACTCGAGACAGGGAAACTAATGAAAAACTGTTTTTT.

This clone was seen more than once but under ten times. The chain combines TRBV28 with TRBJ2-7; D gene uncertain. The CDR3 has 12 amino acids. CDR1 MDHEN and CDR2 SYDVKM come from the germline V gene. The V gene lost 3 bases and the J gene lost 7 bases, with 10 bases spanning the gap. CDR3 protein: CASSFRFREQYF. The CDR3 DNA reads as TGTGCCAGCAGTTTCCGATTTCGGGAGCAGTACTTC.

This clone was seen a handful of times. The rearrangement joins TRBV28 to TRBJ1-1; weak D call: TRBD1 (6 bases). In germline, CDR1 is MDHEN, CDR2 SYDVKM. Trimming stripped 4 bases from V and 0 bases from J, with 9 bases between. There are 14 residues in the CDR3. The chain's CDR3 is CASSYQGLNTEAFF. Written as DNA, the CDR3 is TGTGCCAGCAGTTACCAGGGGTTGAACACTGAAGCTTTCTTT.

The chain carries TRBV6-6 and TRBJ2-7, with unresolved D. Trimming shortened V by 8 bases and J by 3 bases, and 11 bases separated the two germline ends. There are 12 residues in the CDR3. The germline gives CDR1 MNHNY, CDR2 SVGAGI (reference sequence). CDR3: CASLGLIYEQYF. CDR3 DNA sequence: TGTGCCAGCTTGGGTCTCATCTACGAGCAGTACTTC.

The rearrangement links TRBV7-2 to TRBJ2-1, with unresolved D. Germline-derived CDR1 and CDR2 are SGHTA and FQGNSA. With 2 bases removed from V and 5 bases from J, the gap between germline ends came to 16 bases. The CDR3 spans 16 residues. Here the CDR3 reads CASSLPAGGWHNEQFF. The DNA for the CDR3 is TGTGCCAGCAGCTTACCGGCAGGTGGATGGCACAATGAGCAGTTCTTC.

In its sample, this clone was seen many times. DNA for the CDR3: TGTGCCAGCAGCTTAAAAGCGGGGGAGAACTACGAGCAGTACTTC. This sequence encodes CASSLKAGENYEQYF. V and J are TRBV7-3 and TRBJ2-7; 8 positions match TRBD2. Germline CDR1 reads SGHTA; CDR2 reads FQGTGA. CDR3 length: 15 amino acids. After removal of 1 base from V and 3 bases from J, the junction contained 5 bases not matched to a gene.

This clone has more than one count but fewer than ten. V usage is TRBV25-1 and J usage is TRBJ2-2; a weak D match, TRBD1 (6 bases). V lost 3 bases and J 7 bases, leaving 18 bases between the germline ends. The CDR3 sequence is 16 residues long. Germline V lookup: CDR1 MGHDK, CDR2 SYGVNS. The CDR3, as DNA: TGTGCCAGCAGTGATAGGCACAGGGAGTTTGGCGGGGAGCTGTTTTTT. This codes for CASSDRHREFGGELFF.

On this clone itself: Other DNA sequences in this sample translate to the same CDR3. In DNA form, the CDR3 reads TGTGCCTGGAGTATTCCGAGAACAGGGATGGCAGATACGCAGTATTTT. Translating it yields CAWSIPRTGMADTQYF. The chain carries TRBV30 and TRBJ2-3; a possible D gene is TRBD1 (6 bases). There are 16 residues in the CDR3. Trimming left V 2 bases short and J 4 bases short, with 19 bases between. Per germline, CDR1 GTSNPN and CDR2 SVGIG (reference sequence).

In its sample, this clone was seen a few times. This chain connects TRBV27 to TRBJ2-1, with 9 bases fitting TRBD2. Germline CDR1 MNHEY, CDR2 SMNVEV (reference sequence). This CDR3 contains 12 residues. The junction had 6 bases not matched to a gene; V was cut back by 3 bases and J by 15 bases. CDR3 bases: TGTGCCAGCAGTTTCACAGCGGGAGGTTGGTTCTTC. This sequence encodes CASSFTAGGWFF.